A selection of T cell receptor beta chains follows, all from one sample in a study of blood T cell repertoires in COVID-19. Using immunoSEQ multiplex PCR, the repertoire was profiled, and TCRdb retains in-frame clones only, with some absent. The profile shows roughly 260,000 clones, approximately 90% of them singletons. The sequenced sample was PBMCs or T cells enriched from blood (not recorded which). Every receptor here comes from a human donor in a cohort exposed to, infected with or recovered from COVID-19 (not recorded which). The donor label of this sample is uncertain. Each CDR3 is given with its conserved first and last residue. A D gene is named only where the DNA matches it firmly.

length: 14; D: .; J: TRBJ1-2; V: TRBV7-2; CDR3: CASSLGARGIGYTF
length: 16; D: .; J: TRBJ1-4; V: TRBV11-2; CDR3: CASSRGGRSTNEKLFF
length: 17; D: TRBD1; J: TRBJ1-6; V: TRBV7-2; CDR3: CASSPRTGKFYNSPLHF
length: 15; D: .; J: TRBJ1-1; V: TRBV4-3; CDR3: CASSQDNRAGAEAFF
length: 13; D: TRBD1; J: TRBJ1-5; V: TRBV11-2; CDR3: CASSRDRDQPQHF
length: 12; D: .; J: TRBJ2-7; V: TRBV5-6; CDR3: CASSLGPGEQYF
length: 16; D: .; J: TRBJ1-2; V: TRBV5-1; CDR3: CASSPGTSGEGYGYTF
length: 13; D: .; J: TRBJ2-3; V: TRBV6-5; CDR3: CASIELATDTQYF
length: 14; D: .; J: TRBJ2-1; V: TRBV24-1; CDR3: CATSDPPRGNEQFF
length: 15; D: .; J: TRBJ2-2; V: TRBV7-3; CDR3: CASSSETGYTGELFF
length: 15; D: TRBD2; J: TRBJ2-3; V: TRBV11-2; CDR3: CASSFRGGSTDTQYF
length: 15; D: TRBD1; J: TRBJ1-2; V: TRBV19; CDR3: CASSPDRGPLYGYTF
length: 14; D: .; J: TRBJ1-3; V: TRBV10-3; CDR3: CAITLTSAGNTIYF
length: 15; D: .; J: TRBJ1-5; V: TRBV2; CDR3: CASSPQGNGNQPQHF
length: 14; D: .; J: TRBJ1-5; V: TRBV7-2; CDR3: CASSLEAVDQPQHF
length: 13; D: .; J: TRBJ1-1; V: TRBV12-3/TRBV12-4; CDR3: CAISEGLNTEAFF
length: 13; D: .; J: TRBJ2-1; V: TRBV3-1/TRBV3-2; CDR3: CASIGPPYNEQFF
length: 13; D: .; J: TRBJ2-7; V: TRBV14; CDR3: CASSRNRYYEQYF
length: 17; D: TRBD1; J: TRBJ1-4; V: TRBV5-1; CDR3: CASSLVARGTANEKLFF
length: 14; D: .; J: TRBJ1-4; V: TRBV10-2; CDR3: CASSETGHNEKLFF
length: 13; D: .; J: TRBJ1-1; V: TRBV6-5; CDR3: CASSYTPNTEAFF
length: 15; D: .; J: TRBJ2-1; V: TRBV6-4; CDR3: CASSDSLGRQYEQFF
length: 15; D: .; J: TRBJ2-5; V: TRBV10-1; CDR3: CASSESKTAQETQYF
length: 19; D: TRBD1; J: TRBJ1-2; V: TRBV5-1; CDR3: CASSSPNLGTGGGGYGYTF
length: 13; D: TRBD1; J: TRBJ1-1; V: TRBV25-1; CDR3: CASSDRQGAQAFF
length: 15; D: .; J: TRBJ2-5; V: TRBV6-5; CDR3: CASSYSTGGAETQYF
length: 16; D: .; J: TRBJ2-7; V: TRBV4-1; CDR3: CASSHIGGTSSYEQYF
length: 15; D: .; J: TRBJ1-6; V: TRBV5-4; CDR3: CASSSSNRAESPLHF
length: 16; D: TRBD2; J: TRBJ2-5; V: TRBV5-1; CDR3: CASRFSGGPFGETQYF
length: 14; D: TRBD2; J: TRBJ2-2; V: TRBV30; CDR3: CAWSGGGGTGELFF
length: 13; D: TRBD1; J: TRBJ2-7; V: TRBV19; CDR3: CASTPTGGYEQYF
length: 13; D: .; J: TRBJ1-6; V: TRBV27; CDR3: CASSLYENSPLHF